This is a list of T cell receptor beta chains from one sample in a study of T cell responses to AZD1222 COVID-19 vaccine. Data came from immunoSEQ multiplex PCR; TCRdb stores just in-frame clones and leaves some out. The sample shows about 61,000 clones, roughly four fifths of them seen only once. Sample: peripheral blood, taken 28 days after the second AZD1222 dose. These receptors came from an adult who received the AZD1222 COVID-19 vaccine. Both conserved end residues are part of each CDR3. A D gene is named only where the DNA matches it firmly. Clone size is stated in some rows and not others, as once, few, many or a class when expanded.

clone_size	v_call	j_call	d_call	cdr3_nt	cdr3_aa
once	TRBV10-2	TRBJ2-7	-	TGCGCCAGCAGTTCCGGACAGAAGCCCGACGAGCAGTACTTC	CASSSGQKPDEQYF
-	TRBV27	TRBJ2-7	-	TGTGCCAGCAGTTCTTCCCGCAATCAATACGAGCAGTACTTC	CASSSSRNQYEQYF
few	TRBV12-3/TRBV12-4	TRBJ2-7	-	TGTGCCAGCAGTCCCGGTAGGGGGGAGCAGTACTTC	CASSPGRGEQYF
-	TRBV19	TRBJ2-7	-	TGTGCCAGTAGTAGACAGAGCTCCTACGAGCAGTACTTC	CASSRQSSYEQYF
-	TRBV2	TRBJ2-7	TRBD1	TGTGCCAGCAGTCTGGAGAGGGACAGGAGCGAGCAGTACTTC	CASSLERDRSEQYF
-	TRBV19	TRBJ2-7	-	TGTGCCAGTAGTATAGATGTTCCGGGTTACGAGCAGTACTTC	CASSIDVPGYEQYF
-	TRBV14	TRBJ2-7	-	TGTGCCAGCAGCCAGTGGTGGAACTCTTACGAGCAGTACTTC	CASSQWWNSYEQYF
-	TRBV2	TRBJ2-3	-	TGTGCCAGCAGTCCCGAGAGCTCCCCGGGAGATACGCAGTATTTT	CASSPESSPGDTQYF
few	TRBV19	TRBJ1-2	TRBD1	TGTGCCAGTACCCCAGACAGGGGGCATGGCTACACCTTC	CASTPDRGHGYTF
-	TRBV27	TRBJ1-6	TRBD1	TGTGCCAGCAGTTTACCCTCGGGACAGGGAGGAGGATATAATTCACCCCTCCACTTT	CASSLPSGQGGGYNSPLHF
-	TRBV7-9	TRBJ2-6	-	TGTGCCAGCAGCTTTGGTGGGGCTGGGGCCAACGTCCTGACTTTC	CASSFGGAGANVLTF
-	TRBV6-2/TRBV6-3	TRBJ2-7	TRBD1	TGTGCCAGCAGTCGGGGACAGGGGATAGGCGGCGAGCAGTACTTC	CASSRGQGIGGEQYF
many	TRBV6-4	TRBJ1-5	-	TGTGCCAGCAGTGCGGACAGCAATCAGCCCCAGCATTTT	CASSADSNQPQHF
medium-sized	TRBV19	TRBJ1-5	-	TGTGCCAGTAGTCCTATACAGGGTGTTCAGCCCCAGCATTTT	CASSPIQGVQPQHF
-	TRBV13	TRBJ2-7	TRBD2	TGTGCCAGCGCTATAGGGACTACATACGAGCAGTACTTC	CASAIGTTYEQYF
-	TRBV12-5	TRBJ1-6	-	TGTGCTAGTGGTTTGGTCCAGGGAGGTAATTCACCCCTCCACTTT	CASGLVQGGNSPLHF
-	TRBV2	TRBJ2-1	TRBD2	TGTGCCAGCAGCGGGGGCCCGGGAGGGGGTCTAGGGAATGAGCAGTTCTTC	CASSGGPGGGLGNEQFF
-	TRBV11-2	TRBJ2-7	TRBD2	TGTGCCAGCAGCTTCTGGGAGGGAAACGAGCAGTACTTC	CASSFWEGNEQYF